This T cell receptor (beta chain) originates from a study of OX40 agonist ivuxolimab in advanced cancers. Regarding the research as a whole: Ivuxolimab, which targeted the costimulatory receptor OX40 (CD134), was an agonistic, fully human IgG2 monoclonal antibody. Intravenous ivuxolimab was administered to patients every 2 weeks at six dose levels: 0.01, 0.1, 0.3, 1.5, 3 and 10 mg/kg. Of the roughly 52 dose-escalation patients, hepatocellular carcinoma was present in about 19, melanoma in some 15, renal cell carcinoma in 9 and head and neck cancer in 9. In the dose-escalation cohort, 82.7% of patients were male, and the mean age was approximately 64 years, with a range of roughly 23 to 85. Patients were allowed to have had prior anti-PD-1, anti-PD-L1 or anti-CTLA-4 therapy, and 40% of the dose-escalation patients had been treated with checkpoint inhibitors. Partial responses occurred in three dose-escalation patients, of whom one had hepatocellular carcinoma and two had cutaneous melanoma. The purpose of peripheral TCRbeta sequencing was to test whether ivuxolimab changed TCR sequence diversity and led to clonal T-cell expansion. The paper reports the monotherapy dose-escalation portion (N of about 50 patients) of the phase I ivuxolimab trial. Paper-wide results and their limitations: In partial responders in the 0.1-3.0 mg/kg groups, normalized peripheral clonal expansion was found to be among the lowest, especially among CD8+ T cells. Low levels of normalized T-cell clonal expansion were also seen in some nonresponding patients. After ivuxolimab, expanded clones were on average more numerous among CD8+ T cells than among CD4+ T cells. At doses of 0.1 to 3.0 mg/kg, clonal expansion of both CD4+ and CD8+ T cells in blood was seen between baseline and week 6. The antigen specificity of the clonally expanded peripheral T cells was not determined.

Genomic DNA was extracted from sorted cells for sequencing of the TCRbeta CDR3 region. The immunoSEQ Assay was used for sequencing of TCRbeta CDR3 regions. This is the immuneACCESS table as TCRdb keeps it, with only in-frame sequences that have V and J called. A part of the clones is gone; compared with another copy, unresolved V genes explain less than half, and the rest is unexplained. The sample records 60,000 to 65,000 clones, about 85% of which are singletons. The top ten constitute 3% of the sample. V trim: 4 bases; J trim: 5 bases; unmatched bases: 5. Its CDR3 holds 14 amino acids, cysteine through phenylalanine. CDR3 DNA only is kept here, 42 bases in frame from base 1. For CDR1 and CDR2, the germline V gene (reference sequence) lists WNHNN and SYGVQD. Patients with autoimmune disease history or receiving systemic immunosuppression were excluded from the trial. Peripheral blood for TCR sequencing was collected from all dose cohorts at baseline, on cycle 4 day 1, and on cycle 7 day 1. Samples were obtained from an open-label, multicenter, first-in-human phase I dose-escalation trial of ivuxolimab. Adults with locally advanced or metastatic head and neck squamous cell, hepatocellular, melanoma or renal cell carcinoma were enrolled in the trial. CD4+ and CD8+ T cells were sorted separately from peripheral blood before TCR sequencing.

This clone was detected only a few times. Its recognized antigen is unknown. There are no base qualities to consult, and no much larger clone falls within one base. The material sequenced was CD4+ or CD8+ T cells sorted from blood, taken in a trial of the OX40 agonist ivuxolimab. The receptor comes from an adult with an advanced solid tumor such as melanoma, head and neck, liver or kidney cancer. The chain links TRBV10-1 with TRBJ2-5, and TRBD1 matches 9 of the central bases. CDR3 protein: CASSGGQGVETQYF. The nucleotide sequence reads as follows: TGCGCCAGCAGTGGGGGACAGGGTGTGGAGACCCAGTACTTC.